This TCR beta chain was sequenced during a study of T-cell reconstitution after alpha-beta-depleted transplantation in children. Unique molecular identifiers were incorporated during preparation of the TCRbeta library. Using its own MiXCR run on the PCR reads, TCRdb lists one record per CDR3 protein. The sample gives a few hundred thousand distinct CDR3 sequences, 5.5% to 7% of which show up once; 5% to 6.5% is in the top ten. This clonotype was seen a single time. The antigen is not known. Study-level points and caveats: High day-60 TCRbeta diversity in some patients came from surviving recipient T cells and thymic progenitors. Among T cells one year after transplant, newly produced cells accounted for most counts and diversity. About two months after transplant, alpha-beta T cells reportedly came from several hundred expanded graft clones.

Source: PBMCs, taken before TCRalphabeta/CD19-depleted stem cell transplant. This receptor was obtained from a boy under 10 years old with acute lymphoblastic leukemia, due to receive a stem cell transplant.

DNA for the CDR3: TGCAGTGCTCCAACCGGGACAGGGGGCTTGGAGACCCAGTACTTC. It specifies CSAPTGTGGLETQYF. The chain couples TRBV20-1 to TRBJ2-5, with 12 bases matching TRBD1. After removal of 5 bases from V and 5 bases from J, the junction contained 9 bases not matched to a gene. This CDR3 comprises 15 residues. CDR1 is DFQATT, CDR2 SNEGSKA, per germline (reference sequence).